This T cell receptor (beta chain) comes out of a study of T cell responses to AZD1222 COVID-19 vaccine. The CDR3 length is 13 residues. Germline-derived CDR1 and CDR2 are SGHTA and FQGNSA. V lost 2 bases and J 4 bases, leaving 7 bases between the germline ends. Clones were sequenced by immunoSEQ multiplex PCR, and TCRdb holds only the in-frame ones, with some missing. The sample carries tens of thousands of clones, 80% to 90% recorded once. The V gene is TRBV7-2, the J gene TRBJ2-3, with D unresolved. The receptor was isolated from an adult who received the AZD1222 COVID-19 vaccine. Sequences were derived from peripheral blood, sampled 28 days after the second AZD1222 dose. The CDR3 sequence: CASSLSVADTQYF. The CDR3 nucleotides are TGTGCCAGCAGCTTAAGTGTCGCAGATACGCAGTATTTT.